This T cell receptor (beta chain) appears in the sequencing data of a study of identical twins. TCRdb called the 5' RACE reads again in MiXCR, with one record for every CDR3 protein. This table holds roughly 250,000 distinct CDR3 sequences, more than 13% found once. The CDR3 is 16 amino acids. The V end was cut by 6 bases, the J end by 2 bases, with 14 bases between. A note on this clonotype: Its antigen remains unknown.

General study points: For out-of-frame alpha sequences shared by twins, low generation probability was in excess.

This TCR was sampled from a woman younger than 35 in good health. This chain links TRBV12-3 or TRBV12-4 with TRBJ2-6, with D tentatively TRBD1 or TRBD2 (5 bases each). The sequenced material came from memory (CD45RO+) T cells sorted from blood. The CDR3 loop reads CASRDSLGAGANVLTF. DNA of the CDR3: TGTGCCAGCAGGGACTCTTTGGGGGCTGGGGCCAACGTCCTGACTTTC.